This TCR beta chain was retrieved from a study of blood T cell repertoires in COVID-19. Study information: The origin of the acute and convalescent COVID-19 samples was the United States, Italy and Spain. PBMCs, B-cell-depleted T cells, or T cells were the source of the cDNA or gDNA that made up the material.

In the original workflow: Reference gene primer amplification in the assay estimated nucleated cell counts. Data came from immunoSEQ multiplex PCR; TCRdb stores just in-frame clones and leaves some out. For V, J and clone size, that table is used; D and trimming come from the DNA. The sample records around 70,000 clones, roughly nine tenths being singletons. CDR3 length: 15 residues. Trimming stripped 3 bases from V and 7 bases from J, with 16 bases between. CDR1 is MGHRA, CDR2 YSYEKL, per germline. It was during active infection that Seattle patients were enrolled and then longitudinally followed. This receptor was identified in a man aged 50 or older with COVID-19, enrolled during active disease. Material for sequencing was peripheral blood. The gene calls are TRBV4-1 and TRBJ2-1; D possibly corresponds to TRBD1 (5 bases). CDR3 sequence reads: CASSHGHLLENEQFF. In nucleotides, the CDR3 is TGCGCCAGCAGCCACGGACACCTCCTCGAGAATGAGCAGTTCTTC.